This TCR beta chain stems from a study of read filtering for tumor transcriptome and immune sequencing. The wider study: Transcriptome libraries were built from DNase-treated RNA. Study-wide results and caveats: Correlation between methods rose after single-read clonotypes were removed.

This clonotype appeared many times. Its antigen is not known. The library was built from roughly 400 ng RNA with molecular barcoded adaptors for alpha/delta and beta/gamma chains. TCRdb re-derived calls from the reads in MiXCR, one entry per CDR3 protein. The sample includes tens of thousands of distinct CDR3 sequences, less than 20% of them seen just once. Germline V gene lookup returns CDR1 SGHRS and CDR2 YFSETQ. The CDR3 runs to 13 residues. Germline trimming cut 1 base from V and 5 bases from J; bases unmatched to any gene: 0. The clonotype was recovered from a donor at least 40 years old with multiple myeloma. Sequenced sample: a population of CD138-negative cells sorted from bone marrow. This chain links TRBV5-1 with TRBJ2-3; 8 positions match TRBD2. For the CDR3, the DNA is TGCGCCAGCAGCTTGCTAGCGGGAGATACGCAGTATTTT. Its translation is CASSLLAGDTQYF.